This T cell receptor beta chain was sequenced in a study of beta chain features in type 1 diabetes. As for the study in general: Cell yields, gender and age were similar in healthy donors and patients. Whole-study results and caveats: In type 1 diabetes patients, VDJ junctions had fewer insertions; deletions at these junctions were more frequent.

The CDR3 covers 18 residues. Trimming shortened V by 0 bases and J by 0 bases, and 12 bases separated the two germline ends. Germline values: CDR1 KGHSH, CDR2 LQKENI. The collection from each donor was one heparinised blood draw averaging about 116 mL. Sequenced material consisted of expressed TCRB transcripts (all of the isolated RNA was reverse transcribed). Profiling relied on immunoSEQ multiplex PCR, and the TCRdb table lists in-frame clones only, not all of them. Of fewer than 650,000 clones listed, roughly 16% are singletons. As to this clone: What it binds is not known.

What was sequenced was naive CD4+ T cells from blood. This rearrangement joins TRBV18 to TRBJ2-6; the D gene is possibly TRBD1 (6 bases). This sequence was found in a man between 18 and 35 years old in good health. In DNA form, the CDR3 reads TGTGCCAGCTCACCACCGACAGGCCGCCTCTCTGGGGCCAACGTCCTGACTTTC. This sequence encodes CASSPPTGRLSGANVLTF.